The 9 T cell receptor beta chains below come from one sample, sequenced in a study of read filtering for tumor transcriptome and immune sequencing. This library used about 360 ng RNA and molecular barcoded adaptors spanning alpha/delta and beta/gamma chains. Each CDR3 protein gets one entry after TCRdb re-called the reads with MiXCR. This table has 100,000 to 150,000 distinct CDR3 sequences, over 10% appearing once. The sample comprised a population of CD138-negative cells sorted from bone marrow. The receptors here all came from a donor at least 40 years old with multiple myeloma.

As concerns this clonotype: Germline is not matched at one junction end, which may reflect a read error. CDR3 in amino acids: CASSVSGGPHGDEQLF. The CDR3 DNA reads TGTGCCAGCAGCGTGTCGGGAGGGCCTCATGGCGATGAGCAGCTCTTC. The gene calls are TRBV9 and TRBJ2-1, with 8 bases fitting TRBD2. From germline, CDR1 is SGDLS and CDR2 YYNGEE. The CDR3 length is 16 residues.

This clonotype appeared many times. The rearrangement joins TRBV29-1 to TRBJ1-1, with TRBD1 identical over 9 bases. The CDR3 totals 14 residues. Per the germline V gene, CDR1 is SQVTM and CDR2 is ANQGSEA. The V and J ends lost 7 bases and 6 bases, in that order; junction bases with no gene match: 12. The CDR3 DNA reads as TGCAGCGCAACGCGATCACAGGGGGCGGCTGAAGCTTTCTTT. As protein: CSATRSQGAAEAFF.

Turning to this clonotype: The germline gene is not matched at one end of the junction; a read error may be the cause. This CDR3 is CASSATQSSYNEQFF. Here the CDR3 DNA reads TGTGCTAGCAGCGCTACCCAGAGCTCCTACAATGAGCAGTTCTTC. The rearrangement uses TRBV9 and TRBJ2-1; no definite D call. Germline CDR1 and CDR2: SGDLS and YYNGEE. The CDR3 totals 15 residues.

This clonotype was seen at least ten times. The chain joins TRBV4-2 to TRBJ1-1, with 7 positions matching TRBD1. Germline loops: CDR1 LGHNA, CDR2 YNFKEQ. The CDR3 spans 15 residues. The ends lost 0 bases at V and 5 bases at J; junction bases unmatched: 6. As DNA, the CDR3 is TGTGCCAGCAGCCAAGAACCCACAGGGGCAACTGAAGCTTTCTTT. It specifies CASSQEPTGATEAFF.

At least ten counts were recorded for this clonotype. The rearrangement links TRBV12-3 or TRBV12-4 to TRBJ2-1; D is undetermined. V was pared by 5 bases and J by 7 bases, with 6 bases between. This CDR3 has 11 amino acids. For the CDR3, the DNA is TGTGCCAGCAGTGCCGAGAATGAGCAGTTCTTC. Translating it yields CASSAENEQFF.

The table lists this clonotype with many counts. V is TRBV5-1 and J is TRBJ2-5; 8 bases are a match to TRBD1. This CDR3 contains 13 residues. Looked up from germline, CDR1 is SGHRS and CDR2 is YFSETQ. J gave up 3 bases and V 3 bases, and 1 base lay outside the gene matches. In DNA form, the CDR3 reads TGCGCCAGCAGCTCAGGGGGCGAAGAGACCCAGTACTTC. It codes for CASSSGGEETQYF.

This clonotype was seen a handful of times. The V and J genes are TRBV12-3 or TRBV12-4 and TRBJ2-5, with 15 bases fitting TRBD2. Unmatched junction bases numbered 5, after V lost 5 bases and J lost 4 bases. The CDR3 is made up of 16 amino acids. CDR3 sequence (DNA): TGTGCCAGCAGTCCGGGACTAGCGGGAGGAGGAGAGACCCAGTACTTC. Protein product: CASSPGLAGGGETQYF.

With respect to this clonotype: A much more abundant neighbour one base away suggests this may be a read error. The chain employs TRBV14 and TRBJ1-1; D is uncertain. Germline V lookup: CDR1 SGHDN, CDR2 FVKESK. V was pared by 3 bases and J by 2 bases, with 7 bases between. This CDR3 region has 13 residues. The CDR3 loop is CASSQPTNTEAFF. DNA of the CDR3: TGTGCCAGCAGCCAGCCGACCAACACTGAAGCTTTCTTT.

This clonotype was observed at least ten times. This chain connects TRBV4-2 to TRBJ1-5; D is ambiguous. Germline V gene lookup returns CDR1 LGHNA and CDR2 YNFKEQ. V lost 0 bases and J lost 0, with 6 bases in between. The CDR3 runs 15 residues. CDR3 protein: CASSQDGYSNQPQHF. CDR3 in DNA: TGTGCCAGCAGCCAAGACGGGTATAGCAATCAGCCCCAGCATTTT.